At least ten counts were recorded for the clone carrying this T cell receptor beta chain. No antigen is known for it. CDR3 length: 15 residues. Between the trimmed V and J ends, which lost 0 bases and 1 base, there was a span of 8 bases. The germline V gene has CDR1 SGHTA and CDR2 FQGTGA. The data are from a study of blood T cells in healthy people across ages. Study results and limitations: Age brought a roughly linear fall in TCR beta diversity measured per million T cells. Estimates of diversity drawn from one million T cells were considered underestimates.

Total RNA, at least 6 micrograms per sample, came from PBMCs. Together with a sample-barcoded 5' primer, a J-beta primer mix was included in a second PCR lasting about 6 to 11 cycles. TCRdb re-called the 5' RACE reads with MiXCR, one entry per CDR3 protein. The repertoire holds about 1 million distinct CDR3 sequences, with around 43% as singletons. This chain joins TRBV7-3 and TRBJ2-3, with D tentatively TRBD2 (5 bases). Sequencing was performed on blood. This clonotype was sampled from a woman aged 55-69 years in good health. CDR3 bases: TGTGCCAGCAGCTTAACTGGAGGCGGCACAGATACGCAGTATTTT. Its protein product is CASSLTGGGTDTQYF.